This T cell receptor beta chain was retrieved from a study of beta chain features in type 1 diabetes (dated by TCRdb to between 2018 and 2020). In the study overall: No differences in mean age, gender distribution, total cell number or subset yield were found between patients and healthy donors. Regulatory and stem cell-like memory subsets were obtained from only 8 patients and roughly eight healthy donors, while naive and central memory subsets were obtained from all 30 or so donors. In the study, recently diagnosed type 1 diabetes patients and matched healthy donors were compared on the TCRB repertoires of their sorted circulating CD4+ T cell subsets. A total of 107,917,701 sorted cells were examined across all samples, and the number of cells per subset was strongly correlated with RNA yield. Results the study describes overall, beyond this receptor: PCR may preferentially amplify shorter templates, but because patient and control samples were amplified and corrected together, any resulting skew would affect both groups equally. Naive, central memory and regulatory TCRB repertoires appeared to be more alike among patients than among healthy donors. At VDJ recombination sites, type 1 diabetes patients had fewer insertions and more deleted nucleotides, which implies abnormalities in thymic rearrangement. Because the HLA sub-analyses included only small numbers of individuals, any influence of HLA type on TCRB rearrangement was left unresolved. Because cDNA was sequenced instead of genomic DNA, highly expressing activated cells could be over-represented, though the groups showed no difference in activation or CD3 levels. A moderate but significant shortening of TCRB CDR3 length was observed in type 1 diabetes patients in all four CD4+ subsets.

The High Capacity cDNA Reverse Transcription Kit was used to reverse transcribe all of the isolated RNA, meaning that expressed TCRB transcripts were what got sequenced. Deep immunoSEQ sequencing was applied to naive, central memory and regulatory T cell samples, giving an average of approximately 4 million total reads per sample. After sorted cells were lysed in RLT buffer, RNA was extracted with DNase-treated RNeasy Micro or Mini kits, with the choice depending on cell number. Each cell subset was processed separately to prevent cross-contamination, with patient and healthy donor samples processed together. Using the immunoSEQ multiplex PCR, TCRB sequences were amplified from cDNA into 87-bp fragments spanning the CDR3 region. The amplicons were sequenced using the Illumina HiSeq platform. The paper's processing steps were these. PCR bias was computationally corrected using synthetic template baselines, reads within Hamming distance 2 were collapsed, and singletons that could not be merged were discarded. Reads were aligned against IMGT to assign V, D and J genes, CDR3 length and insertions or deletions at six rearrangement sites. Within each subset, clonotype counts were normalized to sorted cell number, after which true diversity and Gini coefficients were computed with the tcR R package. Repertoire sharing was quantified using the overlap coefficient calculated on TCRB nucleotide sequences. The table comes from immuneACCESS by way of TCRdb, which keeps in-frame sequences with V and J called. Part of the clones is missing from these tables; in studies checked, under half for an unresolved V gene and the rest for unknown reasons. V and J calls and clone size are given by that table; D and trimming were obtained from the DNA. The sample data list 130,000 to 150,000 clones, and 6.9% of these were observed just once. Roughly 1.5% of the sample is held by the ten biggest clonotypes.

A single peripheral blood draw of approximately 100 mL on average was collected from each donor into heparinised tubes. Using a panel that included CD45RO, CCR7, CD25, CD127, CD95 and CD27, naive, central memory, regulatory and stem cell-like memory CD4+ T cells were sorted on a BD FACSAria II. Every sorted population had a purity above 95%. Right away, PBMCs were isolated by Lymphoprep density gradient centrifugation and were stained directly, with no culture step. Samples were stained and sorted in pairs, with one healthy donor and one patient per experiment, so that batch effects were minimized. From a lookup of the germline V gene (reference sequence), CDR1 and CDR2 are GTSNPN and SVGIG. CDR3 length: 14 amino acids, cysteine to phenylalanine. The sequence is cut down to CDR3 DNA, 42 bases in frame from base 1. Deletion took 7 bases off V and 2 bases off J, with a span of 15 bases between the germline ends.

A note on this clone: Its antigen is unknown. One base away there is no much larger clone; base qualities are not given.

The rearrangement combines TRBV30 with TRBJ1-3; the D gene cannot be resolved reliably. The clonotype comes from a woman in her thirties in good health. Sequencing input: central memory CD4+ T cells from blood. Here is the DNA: TGTGCCTTCGCACGGGGATCCCCTGGAAACACCATATATTTT. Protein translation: CAFARGSPGNTIYF.